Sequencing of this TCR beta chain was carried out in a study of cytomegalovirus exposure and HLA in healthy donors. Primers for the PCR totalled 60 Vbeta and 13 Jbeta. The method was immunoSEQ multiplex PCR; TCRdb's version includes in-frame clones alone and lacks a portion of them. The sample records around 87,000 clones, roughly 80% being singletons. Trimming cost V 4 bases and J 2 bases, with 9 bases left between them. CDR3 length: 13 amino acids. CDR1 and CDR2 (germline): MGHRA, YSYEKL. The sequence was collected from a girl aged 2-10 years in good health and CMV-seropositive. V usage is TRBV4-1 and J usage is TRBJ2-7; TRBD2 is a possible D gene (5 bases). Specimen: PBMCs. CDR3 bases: TGCGCCAGCAGCCCAGCGGAGGCCTACGAGCAGTACTTC. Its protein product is CASSPAEAYEQYF.